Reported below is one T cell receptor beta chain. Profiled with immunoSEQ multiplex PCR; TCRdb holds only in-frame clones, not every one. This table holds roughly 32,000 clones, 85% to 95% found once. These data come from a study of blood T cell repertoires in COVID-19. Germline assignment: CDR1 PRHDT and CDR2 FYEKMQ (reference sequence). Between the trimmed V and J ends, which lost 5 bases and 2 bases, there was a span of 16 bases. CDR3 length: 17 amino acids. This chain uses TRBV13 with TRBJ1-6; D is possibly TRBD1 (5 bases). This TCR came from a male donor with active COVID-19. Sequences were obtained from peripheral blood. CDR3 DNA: TGTGCCAGCAGCAAAGACAGTCAGAGCACCTATAATTCACCCCTCCACTTT. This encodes CASSKDSQSTYNSPLHF. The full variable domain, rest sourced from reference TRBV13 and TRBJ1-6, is AAGVIQSPRHLIKEKRETATLKCYPIPRHDTVYWYQQGPGQDPQFLISFYEKMQSDKGSIPDRFSAQQFSDYHSELNMSSLELGDSALYFCASSKDSQSTYNSPLHFGNGTRLTVT.